Listed here is a single TCR beta chain. Its antigen remains unknown. This specimen comes from a study of identical twins' blood T cells. As for the study in general: Roughly 50 million reads covered six alpha-chain and six beta-chain libraries. Whole-study results and caveats: Twins shared about as many clonotypes as their cloneset sizes predicted.

V shed 6 bases and J 11 bases; nucleotides not matched to a gene: 12. Germline CDR1 reads DFQATT; CDR2 reads SNEGSKA (reference sequence). CDR3 length: 12 amino acids. Via MiXCR, TCRdb re-called the 5' RACE reads, giving one row per CDR3 protein. The table lists a few hundred thousand distinct CDR3 sequences, 28% of them singletons. The J gene is TRBJ1-1, the V gene TRBV20-1; 7 positions match TRBD1. The material sequenced was PBMCs. This receptor was identified in a woman aged 18-49 years in good health. CDR3 DNA: TGCAGTGCCAGGATGGTCAGGGGGGGGGCTTTCTTT. Protein sequence: CSARMVRGGAFF.